This T cell receptor (beta chain) stems from a study of blood T cell repertoires in COVID-19 (dated by TCRdb to 2018 to 2021). Regarding the study in general: Collaborator samples came from the United States, Italy and Spain and covered acute and convalescent phases of COVID-19. Nearly every sample came with metadata listing a de-identified subject ID, COVID-19 status, age in years and sex. The dataset comprised deeply sampled blood TCRbeta repertoires from subjects exposed to, actively infected with, or recovered from COVID-19. The material from the prospective study consisted of cDNA or gDNA derived from T cells, B-cell-depleted T cells, or PBMCs. Where available, HLA class I and class II types were obtained from metadata supplied by the sample provider rather than from assay-based typing. The samples were drawn from the first 160 participants of the ongoing ImmuneRACE study and from about 1,200 subjects provided by 6 global collaborators. The repertoires were released in a freely available public database meant as a resource for research on the immune response to SARS-CoV-2.

Overall results and qualifications from the work: The quantity of clinical and demographic metadata differed by source and by participant and was supplied without curation.

TCRbeta CDR3 regions were amplified from genomic DNA by means of the immunoSEQ Assay, a bias-controlled multiplex PCR. Per the source publication's procedure: The number of nucleated cells in each sample was estimated by amplification of reference gene primers within the assay. To quantify the absolute abundance of each unique TCRbeta CDR3 rearrangement, sequence reads were collapsed and filtered. For each sample, productive Simpson clonality was calculated by taking the square root of Simpson's diversity index across productive rearrangements. The source is immuneACCESS, and TCRdb retained only in-frame sequences with V and J called. Part of the clones is not carried over; for the studies checked, unresolved V genes explain less than half of this, and the remainder is unexplained. The DNA was the basis for D and trimming; V, J and clone size are from that table. The sample profile shows 250,000 to 400,000 clones; 85% of them were found once. The ten largest account for 1.9% of the sample.

As concerns this clone: The target of this receptor is not known. No much larger clonotype is one base removed from it; base qualities were not supplied.

Participants in the prospective study were aged roughly 18 to 100 years, lived in about two dozen United States geographic areas, and enrolled through a virtual design. In the prospective study, participants were assigned to cohorts based on the clinical history participants reported in a screening survey and a study questionnaire. Exposed participants were defined as having been in contact with someone with a PCR-confirmed or clinician-diagnosed COVID-19 case within 2 weeks of study entry. Mobile phlebotomists in the prospective study collected whole blood, serum and a nasopharyngeal or oropharyngeal swab from every participant. Additional blood draws and questionnaires over a roughly two-month period could optionally be provided by prospective study participants. Prospective study blood samples were shipped either frozen or at room temperature before DNA extraction. From V the trimming removes 6 bases and from J it removes 3 bases, while the gene matches leave 5 bases of the junction unaccounted for. Including cysteine and phenylalanine, the CDR3 has 14 amino acids. The retained sequence is limited to the CDR3, 42 bases, with the frame set at the first base. The CDR1 and CDR2 encoded by the germline V gene are LGHNA and YSLEER.

The receptor chain draws on TRBV4-3 and TRBJ1-2, with 9 junctional bases fitting TRBD1. The sequence came from a woman in her twenties or thirties who had been exposed to COVID-19. The sequenced sample was PBMCs or T cells enriched from blood (not recorded which). The CDR3: CASRATGGDYGYTF. The sequence in DNA is TGCGCCAGCAGGGCTACAGGGGGCGACTATGGCTACACCTTC.